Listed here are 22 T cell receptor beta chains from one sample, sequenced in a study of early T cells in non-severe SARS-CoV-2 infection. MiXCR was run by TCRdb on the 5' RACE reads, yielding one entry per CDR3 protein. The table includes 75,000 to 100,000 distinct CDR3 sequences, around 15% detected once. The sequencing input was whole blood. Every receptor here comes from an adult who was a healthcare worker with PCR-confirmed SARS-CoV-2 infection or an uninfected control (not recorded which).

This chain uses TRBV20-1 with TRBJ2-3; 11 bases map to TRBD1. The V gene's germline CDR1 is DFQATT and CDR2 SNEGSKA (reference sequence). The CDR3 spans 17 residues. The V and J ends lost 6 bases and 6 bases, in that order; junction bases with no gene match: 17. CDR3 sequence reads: CSAQPHLLDRGLDTQYF. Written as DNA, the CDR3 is TGCAGTGCCCAACCACACCTTCTGGACAGGGGGCTCGATACGCAGTATTTT.

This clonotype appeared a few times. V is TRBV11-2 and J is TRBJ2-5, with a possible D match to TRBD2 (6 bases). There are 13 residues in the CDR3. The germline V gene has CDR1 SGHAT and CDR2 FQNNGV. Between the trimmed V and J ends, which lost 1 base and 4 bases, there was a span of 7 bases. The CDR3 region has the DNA TGTGCCAGCAGCTTAGGGAGGGTAGAGACCCAGTACTTC. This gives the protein CASSLGRVETQYF.

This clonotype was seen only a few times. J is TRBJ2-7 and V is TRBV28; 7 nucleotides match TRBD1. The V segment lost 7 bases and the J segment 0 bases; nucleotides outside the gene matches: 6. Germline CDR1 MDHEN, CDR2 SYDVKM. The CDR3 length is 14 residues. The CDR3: CASNLQGSSYEQYF. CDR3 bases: TGTGCCAGCAACCTACAGGGGAGCTCCTACGAGCAGTACTTC.

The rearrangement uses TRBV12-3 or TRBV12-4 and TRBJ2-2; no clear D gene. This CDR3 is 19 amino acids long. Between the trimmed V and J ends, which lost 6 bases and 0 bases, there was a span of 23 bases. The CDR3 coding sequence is TGTGCCAGCAGCCCCGGACCATTAGGGCCTAATACGAACACCGGGGAGCTGTTTTTT. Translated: CASSPGPLGPNTNTGELFF.

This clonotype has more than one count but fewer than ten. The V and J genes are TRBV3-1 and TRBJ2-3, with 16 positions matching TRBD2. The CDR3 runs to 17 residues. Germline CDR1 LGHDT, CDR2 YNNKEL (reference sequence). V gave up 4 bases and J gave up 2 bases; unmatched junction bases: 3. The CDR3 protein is CASSLGLAGGPTDTQYF. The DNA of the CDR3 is TGTGCCAGCAGCCTGGGACTAGCGGGGGGGCCCACAGATACGCAGTATTTT.

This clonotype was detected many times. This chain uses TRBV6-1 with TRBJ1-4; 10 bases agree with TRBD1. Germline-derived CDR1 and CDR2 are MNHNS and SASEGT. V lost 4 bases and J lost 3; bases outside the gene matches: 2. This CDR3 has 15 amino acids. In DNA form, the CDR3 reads TGTGCCAGCAGTGGGACAGGGGGATCTAATGAAAAACTGTTTTTT. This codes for CASSGTGGSNEKLFF.

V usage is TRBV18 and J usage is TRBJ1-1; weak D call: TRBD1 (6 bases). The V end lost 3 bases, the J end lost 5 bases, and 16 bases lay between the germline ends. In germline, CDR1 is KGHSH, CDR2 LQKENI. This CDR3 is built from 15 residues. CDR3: CASSPRAGEVTEAFF. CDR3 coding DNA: TGTGCCAGCTCACCTCGGGCAGGGGAGGTTACTGAAGCTTTCTTT.

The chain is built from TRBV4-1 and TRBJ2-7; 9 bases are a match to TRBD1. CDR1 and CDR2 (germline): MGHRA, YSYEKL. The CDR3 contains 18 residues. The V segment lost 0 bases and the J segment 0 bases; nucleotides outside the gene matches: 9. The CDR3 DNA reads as TGCGCCAGCAGCCAAGATCGTTTCGTGGGACAGGGCTCCTACGAGCAGTACTTC. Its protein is CASSQDRFVGQGSYEQYF.

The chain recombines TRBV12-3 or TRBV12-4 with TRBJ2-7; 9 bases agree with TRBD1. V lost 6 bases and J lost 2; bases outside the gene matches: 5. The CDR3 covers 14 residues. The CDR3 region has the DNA TGTGCCAGCAGACCGGGACAGGGACCCTACGAGCAGTACTTC. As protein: CASRPGQGPYEQYF.

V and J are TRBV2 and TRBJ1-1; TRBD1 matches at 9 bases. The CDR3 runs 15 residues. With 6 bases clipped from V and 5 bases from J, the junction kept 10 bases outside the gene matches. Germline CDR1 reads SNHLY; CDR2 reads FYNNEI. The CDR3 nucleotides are TGTGCCAGCAGGACCGGGACAGGGTATCGAACTGAAGCTTTCTTT. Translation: CASRTGTGYRTEAFF.

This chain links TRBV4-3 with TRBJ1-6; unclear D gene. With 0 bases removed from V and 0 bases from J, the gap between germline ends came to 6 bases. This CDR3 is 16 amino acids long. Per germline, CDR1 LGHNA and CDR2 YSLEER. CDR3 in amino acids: CASSQEGSSYNSPLHF. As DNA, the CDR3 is TGCGCCAGCAGCCAAGAGGGGAGCTCCTATAATTCACCCCTCCACTTT.

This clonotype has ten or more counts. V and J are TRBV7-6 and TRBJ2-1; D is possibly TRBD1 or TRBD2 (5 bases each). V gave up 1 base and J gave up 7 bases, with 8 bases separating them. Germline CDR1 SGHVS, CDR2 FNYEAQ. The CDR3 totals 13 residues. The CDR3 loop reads CASSLDWGNEQFF. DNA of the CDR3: TGTGCCAGCAGCTTAGATTGGGGGAATGAGCAGTTCTTC.

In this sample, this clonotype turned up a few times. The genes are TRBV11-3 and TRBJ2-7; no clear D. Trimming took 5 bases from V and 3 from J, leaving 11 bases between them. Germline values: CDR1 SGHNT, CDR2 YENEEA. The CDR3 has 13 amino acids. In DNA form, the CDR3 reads TGTGCCAGCAGCCCGGCCGACAACTACGAGCAGTACTTC. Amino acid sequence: CASSPADNYEQYF.

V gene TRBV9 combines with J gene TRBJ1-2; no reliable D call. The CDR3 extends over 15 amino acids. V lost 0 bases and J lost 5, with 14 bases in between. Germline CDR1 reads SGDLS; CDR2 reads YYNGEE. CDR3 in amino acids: CASSVDGSPVYGYTF. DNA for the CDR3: TGTGCCAGCAGCGTAGATGGGTCCCCGGTATATGGCTACACCTTC. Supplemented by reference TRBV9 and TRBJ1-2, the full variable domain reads DSGVTQTPKHLITATGQRVTLRCSPRSGDLSVYWYQQSLDQGLQFLIQYYNGEERAKGNILERFSAQQFPDLHSELNLSSLELGDSALYFCASSVDGSPVYGYTFGSGTRLTVV.

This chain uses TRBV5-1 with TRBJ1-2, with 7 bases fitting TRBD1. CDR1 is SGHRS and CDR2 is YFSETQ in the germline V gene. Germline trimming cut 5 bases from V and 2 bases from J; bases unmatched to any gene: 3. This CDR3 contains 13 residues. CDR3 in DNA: TGCGCCAGCAGTTCGACAGGGAACTATGGCTACACCTTC. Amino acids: CASSSTGNYGYTF.

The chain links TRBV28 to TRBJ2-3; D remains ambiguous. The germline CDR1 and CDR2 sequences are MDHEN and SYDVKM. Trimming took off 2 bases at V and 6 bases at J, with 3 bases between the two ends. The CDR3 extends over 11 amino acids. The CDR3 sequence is CASSLPDTQYF. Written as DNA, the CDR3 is TGTGCCAGCAGTTTACCTGATACGCAGTATTTT.

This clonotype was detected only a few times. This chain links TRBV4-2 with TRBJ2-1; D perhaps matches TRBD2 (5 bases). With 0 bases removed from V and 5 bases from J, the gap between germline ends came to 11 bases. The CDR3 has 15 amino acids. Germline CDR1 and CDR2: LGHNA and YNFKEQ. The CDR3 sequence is CASSQEAGANNEQFF. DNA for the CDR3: TGTGCCAGCAGCCAAGAGGCGGGTGCAAACAATGAGCAGTTCTTC.

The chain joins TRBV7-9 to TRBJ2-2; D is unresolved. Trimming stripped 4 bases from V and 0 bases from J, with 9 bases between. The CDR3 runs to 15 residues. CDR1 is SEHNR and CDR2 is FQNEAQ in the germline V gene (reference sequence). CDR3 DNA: TGTGCCAGCAGCTGGGCAGGAACGAACACCGGGGAGCTGTTTTTT. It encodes CASSWAGTNTGELFF.

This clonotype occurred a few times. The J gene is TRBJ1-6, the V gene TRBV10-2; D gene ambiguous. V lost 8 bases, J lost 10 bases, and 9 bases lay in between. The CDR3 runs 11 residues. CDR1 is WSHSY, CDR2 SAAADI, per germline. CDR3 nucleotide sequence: TGCGCCAGCGGTAGGGAGTCACCCCTCCACTTT. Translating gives CASGRESPLHF.

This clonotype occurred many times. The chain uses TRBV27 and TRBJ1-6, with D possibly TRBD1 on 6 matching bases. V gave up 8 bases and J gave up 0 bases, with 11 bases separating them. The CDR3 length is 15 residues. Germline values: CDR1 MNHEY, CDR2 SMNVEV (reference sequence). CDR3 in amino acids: CASGQISSYNSPLHF. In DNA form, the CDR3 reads TGTGCCAGCGGACAGATTAGCTCCTATAATTCACCCCTCCACTTT.

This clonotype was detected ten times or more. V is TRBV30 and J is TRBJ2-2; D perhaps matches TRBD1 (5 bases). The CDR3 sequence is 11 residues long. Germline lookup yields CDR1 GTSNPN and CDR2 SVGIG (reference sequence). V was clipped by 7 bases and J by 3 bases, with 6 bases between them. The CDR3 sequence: CASTDTGELFF. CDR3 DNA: TGTGCCTCGACAGACACCGGGGAGCTGTTTTTT.

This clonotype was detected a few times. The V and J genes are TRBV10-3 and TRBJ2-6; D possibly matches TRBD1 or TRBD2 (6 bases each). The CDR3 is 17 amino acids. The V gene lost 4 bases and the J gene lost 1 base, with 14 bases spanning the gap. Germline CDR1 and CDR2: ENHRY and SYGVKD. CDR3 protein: CAISGQGRRSGANVLTF. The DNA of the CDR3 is TGTGCCATCAGTGGGCAGGGGAGGAGGTCTGGGGCCAACGTCCTGACTTTC.